The 10 T cell receptor beta chains presented below share a single source sample, sequenced in a study of neurological immune-mediated disorders. MiXCR was run by TCRdb on the 5' RACE reads, yielding one entry per CDR3 protein. The repertoire holds tens of thousands of distinct CDR3 sequences, with approximately 13% as singletons. The time point denotes: longitudinal time-point 2. The sample was PBMCs. Receptor source: a female donor with HTLV-1-associated myelopathy (HAM/TSP).

In its sample, this clonotype was seen many times. This clone may be a read error of a much larger clone one base away. The chain uses TRBV20-1 and TRBJ1-2, with no clear D. Germline CDR1 is DFQATT and CDR2 is SNEGSKA (reference sequence). There are 11 residues in the CDR3. Deletions cut 0 bases from V and 8 bases from J, with 7 bases between. This CDR3 is CSARDWEGYTF. The CDR3 coding sequence is TGCAGTGCTAGAGATTGGGAGGGCTACACCTTC.

This clonotype was counted ten times or more. The chain couples TRBV5-6 to TRBJ2-4; 9 nucleotides match TRBD1. The V and J ends lost 4 bases and 15 bases, in that order; junction bases with no gene match: 11. This CDR3 is built from 13 residues. Germline assignment: CDR1 SGHDT and CDR2 YYEEEE. CDR3: CASSMDRGPPGYF. CDR3 coding DNA: TGTGCCAGCAGCATGGACAGGGGCCCACCCGGGTACTTC.

For this clonotype: A much larger clone differs from this one at a single base, so this may be a read error. The chain has TRBV7-2 and TRBJ2-7, with D unresolved. This CDR3 comprises 14 residues. V shed 3 bases and J shed 1 base, with 10 bases lying between them. The germline V gene has CDR1 SGHTA and CDR2 FQGNSA. The CDR3 DNA reads TGTGCCAGCAGCTTCAAAAGTGTGTCCTACGAGCAGTACTTC. It yields the protein CASSFKSVSYEQYF.

This clonotype was counted many times. The chain couples TRBV3-1 to TRBJ1-1; D call uncertain. The germline gives CDR1 LGHDT, CDR2 YNNKEL (reference sequence). CDR3 length: 12 amino acids. V shed 2 bases and J shed 1 base, with 2 bases lying between them. This chain's CDR3 is CASSQQNTEAFF. CDR3 sequence (DNA): TGTGCCAGCAGCCAACAGAACACTGAAGCTTTCTTT.

Note on this clonotype: Since a much larger clone is just one base distant, this may be a read error. The chain is built from TRBV5-1 and TRBJ2-7; 7 bases map to TRBD1. Germline V gene lookup returns CDR1 SGHRS and CDR2 YFSETQ. J was trimmed by 1 base and V by 3 bases; bases with no gene match: 4. The CDR3 consists of 14 residues. The CDR3 protein is CASSSKGQSYEQYF. CDR3 DNA: TGCGCCAGCAGCTCCAAGGGACAGTCCTACGAGCAGTACTTC.

The sample holds many counts of this clonotype. This chain joins TRBV12-3 or TRBV12-4 and TRBJ1-4; TRBD1 might be the D (5 bases). This CDR3 has 13 residues. With 4 bases removed from V and 4 bases from J, the gap between germline ends came to 7 bases. The CDR3 nucleotides are TGTGCCAGCAGTTCGACAGTTAATGAAAAACTGTTTTTT. It is translated as CASSSTVNEKLFF.

This clonotype has a count of ten or more. V is TRBV20-1 and J is TRBJ2-7; D perhaps matches TRBD1 (5 bases). V was shortened by 5 bases and J by 2 bases, with 16 bases between the two germline ends. From germline, CDR1 is DFQATT and CDR2 SNEGSKA (reference sequence). CDR3 length: 14 residues. The CDR3 nucleotides are TGCAGTGCTGGGCGTCCAGGGCGAACCTACGAGCAGTACTTC. Protein: CSAGRPGRTYEQYF.

This clonotype was recorded at least ten times. CDR3 region: CASSATGRYTGELFF. CDR3 DNA sequence: TGTGCCAGCAGCGCAACAGGGCGTTACACCGGGGAGCTGTTTTTT. The chain joins TRBV9 to TRBJ2-2; D perhaps matches TRBD1 (6 bases). V dropped 3 bases and J dropped 3 bases, with 12 bases sitting between them. CDR1 is SGDLS and CDR2 is YYNGEE in the germline V gene. The CDR3 has 15 amino acids.

In this sample, this clonotype turned up many times. V gene TRBV29-1 combines with J gene TRBJ2-5, with a tentative D call TRBD1 (5 bases). The CDR3 runs to 14 residues. In germline, CDR1 is SQVTM, CDR2 ANQGSEA. V lost 2 bases, J lost 0 bases, and 10 bases lay in between. The CDR3 sequence is CSVEFLQDQETQYF. The CDR3 DNA reads as TGCAGCGTTGAATTTCTACAGGACCAAGAGACCCAGTACTTC.

As for this clonotype: The junction and the germline gene differ at one end; a read error may be behind it. This chain connects TRBV5-1 to TRBJ2-7; maybe TRBD2 (5 bases). CDR1 and CDR2 (germline): SGHRS, YFSETQ. The CDR3 is made up of 12 amino acids. The CDR3 sequence: CTSSLAGGEQYF. CDR3 sequence (DNA): TGCACCAGCAGCTTGGCCGGAGGAGAGCAGTACTTC.